Shown below are 30 T cell receptor beta chains from a single sample sequenced in a study of T cells in Graves' hyperthyroidism and ophthalmopathy. TCR beta CDR3 regions were amplified from RNA. A set of HTBI primers served as the primers for a first-round RT-PCR of the TCR CDR3. TCRdb used MiXCR to reprocess the multiplex PCR reads, holding one entry per CDR3 protein. The sample comprises over 650,000 distinct CDR3 sequences, about 16% of which are singletons, and 8.4% rests with the top ten. The sample was blood. The receptors were gathered from a man in his late teens or twenties with Graves' hyperthyroidism.

The rearrangement links TRBV4-1 to TRBJ2-5, with 8 bases that match TRBD1. V gave up 3 bases and J gave up 2 bases; unmatched junction bases: 11. The germline gives CDR1 MGHRA, CDR2 YSYEKL. This CDR3 spans 17 amino acids. CDR3 coding DNA: TGCGCCAGCAGCCATTTGAGCGGACAGGGCGTGCAAGAGACCCAGTACTTC. Translated, it gives CASSHLSGQGVQETQYF.

This clonotype was seen more than once but under ten times. V usage is TRBV24-1 and J usage is TRBJ2-5; tentative D call: TRBD1 (6 bases). CDR3 length: 15 residues. V lost 7 bases and J lost 2, with 16 bases in between. In germline, CDR1 is KGHDR, CDR2 SFDVKD. CDR3 loop: CATRPLGGQQETQYF. The DNA of the CDR3 is TGTGCCACCAGACCTCTGGGTGGACAGCAAGAGACCCAGTACTTC.

The rearrangement joins TRBV4-1 to TRBJ2-3; 13 positions match TRBD2. CDR1 and CDR2 (germline): MGHRA, YSYEKL. The CDR3 extends over 18 amino acids. V trimming: 5 bases; J trimming: 4 bases; junction bases outside the gene matches: 12. The CDR3 DNA reads as TGCGCCAGCAGCACATCACCGGGACTAGCGGGATCAGCAGATACGCAGTATTTT. Residues: CASSTSPGLAGSADTQYF.

In its sample, this clonotype was seen many times. V usage is TRBV10-3 and J usage is TRBJ2-7; the match to TRBD2 covers 13 bases. V gave up 4 bases and J gave up 7 bases; unmatched junction bases: 10. The CDR3 is made up of 16 amino acids. In germline, CDR1 is ENHRY, CDR2 SYGVKD. CDR3: CAISAGLAGSEGEQYF. The CDR3 DNA reads TGTGCCATCAGTGCGGGACTAGCGGGATCCGAGGGAGAGCAGTACTTC.

This clonotype came up a few times. CDR3 amino acids: CATSDLGTSGRANEQFF. The CDR3 DNA reads TGTGCCACCAGTGATTTGGGGACTAGCGGGAGGGCTAATGAGCAGTTCTTC. The genes are TRBV24-1 and TRBJ2-1; 16 bases are a match to TRBD2. This CDR3 comprises 17 residues. From germline, CDR1 is KGHDR and CDR2 SFDVKD. The V segment lost 0 bases and the J segment 7 bases; nucleotides outside the gene matches: 2.

This clonotype was picked up many times. The chain recombines TRBV6-2 or TRBV6-3 with TRBJ2-7; 9 bases align to TRBD2. Germline-derived CDR1 and CDR2 are MNHEY and SVGEGT. CDR3 length: 15 amino acids. V shed 2 bases and J 3 bases; nucleotides not matched to a gene: 5. CDR3 bases: TGTGCCAGCAGTTACGGAGGAGCGGGAGGCTACGAGCAGTACTTC. Protein: CASSYGGAGGYEQYF.

The V and J genes are TRBV4-1 and TRBJ1-4; D call uncertain. The germline V gene has CDR1 MGHRA and CDR2 YSYEKL. V gave up 0 bases and J gave up 0 bases, with 5 bases separating them. The CDR3 is made up of 15 amino acids. The CDR3 sequence is CASSQDRPTNEKLFF. CDR3 DNA: TGCGCCAGCAGCCAAGACAGGCCAACTAATGAAAAACTGTTTTTT.

J is TRBJ2-3 and V is TRBV5-4; D is tentatively TRBD1 or TRBD2 (5 bases each). This CDR3 has 15 residues. V was shortened by 4 bases and J by 2 bases, with 14 bases between the two germline ends. The V gene's germline CDR1 is SGHNT and CDR2 YYREEE (reference sequence). Written as DNA, the CDR3 is TGTGCCAGCAGCGTCAGGAGAGGGGACACAGATACGCAGTATTTT. Translated, it gives CASSVRRGDTDTQYF.

This clonotype was seen repeatedly, ten times or more. The chain carries TRBV7-8 and TRBJ2-1; 7 bases are shared with TRBD2. Trimming removed 0 bases from V and 4 bases from J; junction bases left unmatched: 3. This CDR3 is built from 15 residues. The germline CDR1 and CDR2 sequences are SGHVS and FQNEAQ. CDR3 DNA: TGTGCCAGCAGCTTAGCGGGAGGGTTTTACAATGAGCAGTTCTTC. Its translation is CASSLAGGFYNEQFF.

In its sample, this clonotype was seen many times. The chain links TRBV20-1 to TRBJ2-7; D is undetermined. The germline V and J ends were trimmed by 5 bases and 4 bases, with 9 bases remaining between them. The CDR3 runs to 11 residues. Per germline, CDR1 DFQATT and CDR2 SNEGSKA (reference sequence). The CDR3, as DNA: TGCAGTGCTCCGACCGGATACGAGCAGTACTTC. As protein: CSAPTGYEQYF.

There are many counts of this clonotype. The rearrangement uses TRBV18 and TRBJ2-3; a possible D gene is TRBD2 (5 bases). This CDR3 comprises 15 residues. Trimming took 3 bases from V and 3 from J, leaving 13 bases between them. Germline-derived CDR1 and CDR2 are KGHSH and LQKENI. The CDR3 here is CASSPTGRGTDTQYF. The CDR3 DNA follows: TGTGCCAGCTCACCCACGGGGAGAGGGACAGATACGCAGTATTTT.

This chain connects TRBV6-2 or TRBV6-3 to TRBJ2-7; TRBD1 agrees at 10 bases. CDR3 length: 13 residues. Germline CDR1 MNHEY, CDR2 SVGEGT. With V trimmed by 8 bases and J by 6 bases, 7 bases remained unmatched. The CDR3 protein is CASASDRGPEQYF. Written as DNA, the CDR3 is TGTGCCAGCGCTTCCGACAGGGGGCCCGAGCAGTACTTC.

The chain joins TRBV20-1 to TRBJ2-1; D not resolved. Germline V gene data show CDR1 as DFQATT and CDR2 as SNEGSKA (reference sequence). This CDR3 region has 13 residues. The V gene lost 0 bases and the J gene lost 12 bases, with 15 bases spanning the gap. The CDR3, as DNA: TGCAGTGCTAGAGAGGAAGACCGGTGCTGGCAGTTCTTC. Residues: CSAREEDRCWQFF.

This clonotype was seen at least ten times. This sequence joins TRBV18 and TRBJ2-5; the match to TRBD2 covers 8 bases. The length of the CDR3 is 12 residues. V was clipped by 3 bases and J by 11 bases; unmatched bases: 5. Germline V lookup: CDR1 KGHSH, CDR2 LQKENI. This CDR3 reads CASSPELAVQYF. CDR3 in DNA: TGTGCCAGCTCACCCGAACTAGCGGTTCAGTACTTC.

This clonotype has ten or more counts. CDR3 nucleotide sequence: TGCAGTGCTAGGGGTCGAGACAGGGGGCTATCATTTGAAAAACTGTTTTTT. Translation gives CSARGRDRGLSFEKLFF. V usage is TRBV20-1 and J usage is TRBJ1-4; 10 bases map to TRBD1. The CDR3 totals 17 residues. V was clipped by 3 bases and J by 7 bases; unmatched bases: 14. Germline V lookup: CDR1 DFQATT, CDR2 SNEGSKA (reference sequence).

The J gene is TRBJ2-6, the V gene TRBV7-3; D unclear. Germline CDR1 reads SGHTA; CDR2 reads FQGTGA. The CDR3 covers 17 residues. V was trimmed by 5 bases and J by 0 bases, leaving 14 bases between them. The CDR3 bases are TGTGCCAGCAGCCTCTTACCAGGAGCCTCTGGGGCCAACGTCCTGACTTTC. Its protein is CASSLLPGASGANVLTF.

This clonotype was detected many times. The rearrangement links TRBV12-3 or TRBV12-4 to TRBJ2-5, with 7 bases that match TRBD1. V lost 8 bases to trimming and J lost 5 bases; unmatched junction nucleotides: 8. CDR3 length: 13 amino acids. In nucleotides, the CDR3 is TGTGCCAGCGGATACAGGGGCGGCGAGACCCAGTACTTC. It yields the protein CASGYRGGETQYF.

This clonotype turned up a few times. V is TRBV7-9 and J is TRBJ2-7; no clear D. This CDR3 contains 12 residues. Trimming took off 3 bases at V and 5 bases at J, with 8 bases between the two ends. Germline loops: CDR1 SEHNR, CDR2 FQNEAQ (reference sequence). CDR3 amino acids: CASSLDLDEQYF. CDR3 coding DNA: TGTGCCAGCAGCTTGGACCTCGACGAGCAGTACTTC. The variable domain in full, completed from reference TRBV7-9 and TRBJ2-7, reads DTGVSQNPRHKITKRGQNVTFRCDPISEHNRLYWYRQTLGQGPEFLTYFQNEAQLEKSRLLSDRFSAERPKGSFSTLEIQRTEQGDSAMYLCASSLDLDEQYFGPGTRLTVT.

The chain is built from TRBV20-1 and TRBJ2-3, with 16 bases that match TRBD2. This CDR3 has 16 amino acids. Germline lookup yields CDR1 DFQATT and CDR2 SNEGSKA (reference sequence). V gave up 6 bases and J gave up 5 bases; unmatched junction bases: 8. In DNA, the CDR3 is TGCAGTGCCCCGGGACTAGCGGGAGGGCCAGAAGATACGCAGTATTTT. Translation gives CSAPGLAGGPEDTQYF.

This clonotype was recorded a few times. The chain links TRBV6-2 or TRBV6-3 to TRBJ1-5, with no clear D. The CDR3 covers 17 residues. V dropped 0 bases and J dropped 3 bases, with 15 bases sitting between them. Germline V gene sequence: CDR1 MNHEY, CDR2 SVGEGT. The CDR3 DNA sequence: TGTGCCAGCAGTTACTCGGTCGGAAAGGTTGACAATCAGCCCCAGCATTTT. Its protein product is CASSYSVGKVDNQPQHF.

This clonotype has more than one count but fewer than ten. J is TRBJ2-7 and V is TRBV11-1; possible D gene TRBD1, 6 bases. CDR3 length: 20 amino acids. Germline loops: CDR1 SGHAT, CDR2 FQDESV (reference sequence). Trimming shortened V by 2 bases and J by 4 bases, and 30 bases separated the two germline ends. This CDR3 is CASSLSRVKGTDRKQYEQYF. In DNA, the CDR3 is TGTGCCAGCAGCTTATCCCGCGTGAAGGGGACGGACAGAAAGCAATACGAGCAGTACTTC.

The chain uses TRBV5-1 and TRBJ1-2; no definite D call. CDR3 length equals 14 residues. V lost 0 bases, J lost 2 bases, and 8 bases lay in between. Germline-derived CDR1 and CDR2 are SGHRS and YFSETQ. As DNA, the CDR3 is TGCGCCAGCAGCTTGGTTCCAGACAACTATGGCTACACCTTC. Its protein product is CASSLVPDNYGYTF.

This clonotype was seen ten or more times. The chain joins TRBV27 to TRBJ2-3, with 9 bases lining up with TRBD1. The CDR3 runs to 15 residues. Trimming took 6 bases from V and 4 from J; bases not matched to a gene: 8. CDR1 MNHEY and CDR2 SMNVEV come from the germline V gene (reference sequence). The DNA of the CDR3 is TGTGCCAGCAGCTCAGGGGACAGGGAGGCAGATACGCAGTATTTT. Translating gives CASSSGDREADTQYF.

The chain is built from TRBV7-9 and TRBJ2-5, with D unclear. The germline gives CDR1 SEHNR, CDR2 FQNEAQ (reference sequence). V was cut by 6 bases and J by 2 bases, with 13 bases left in between. The CDR3 sequence is 14 residues long. The chain's CDR3 is CASRFSGLQETQYF. The DNA for the CDR3 is TGTGCCAGCAGATTCTCCGGGCTTCAAGAGACCCAGTACTTC.

Of note for this clonotype: This sequence may be a read error, since a much larger clone differs from it by one base. The rearrangement links TRBV3-1 to TRBJ1-5; D is uncertain. The end of the DNA fits TRBJ2-3 better, so the J call may be wrong. CDR3 length: 14 amino acids. Germline lookup yields CDR1 LGHDT and CDR2 YNNKEL (reference sequence). The CDR3 sequence: CASSLMAGNQPQYF. CDR3 nucleotide sequence: TGTGCCAGCAGCCTGATGGCCGGCAATCAGCCCCAGTATTTT.

This clonotype appeared many times. J is TRBJ1-2 and V is TRBV7-3; D ambiguous. Trimming pared 5 bases from V and 7 bases from J, leaving 14 bases between. The length of the CDR3 is 13 residues. Germline CDR1 SGHTA, CDR2 FQGTGA. In DNA form, the CDR3 reads TGTGCCAGCAGCCGTTCGGGGATTGCTGGCTACACCTTC. Residues: CASSRSGIAGYTF.

This chain joins TRBV6-2 or TRBV6-3 and TRBJ2-7; D is undetermined. V lost 6 bases, J lost 4 bases, and 13 bases lay in between. The V gene's germline CDR1 is MNHEY and CDR2 SVGEGT. The CDR3 totals 13 residues. CDR3 region: CASSPNMAYEQYF. In DNA form, the CDR3 reads TGTGCCAGCAGCCCTAATATGGCTTACGAGCAGTACTTC.

At least ten counts were recorded for this clonotype. CDR3 nucleotide sequence: TGCAGTGCTAGGAATCCGGGACTTAGCTCCTACGAGCAGTACTTC. This gives the protein CSARNPGLSSYEQYF. The rearrangement joins TRBV20-1 to TRBJ2-7, with a weak D call TRBD2 (6 bases). V was pared by 3 bases and J by 0 bases, with 15 bases between. This CDR3 comprises 15 residues. Germline values: CDR1 DFQATT, CDR2 SNEGSKA (reference sequence).

This clonotype was counted at least ten times. The chain uses TRBV2 and TRBJ2-7, with 7 bases fitting TRBD2. With V trimmed by 3 bases and J by 3 bases, 2 bases remained unmatched. There are 13 residues in the CDR3. Germline V gives CDR1 SNHLY, CDR2 FYNNEI. Here the CDR3 reads CASSEGGDYEQYF. The CDR3 coding sequence is TGTGCCAGCAGTGAGGGGGGGGACTACGAGCAGTACTTC.

This chain joins TRBV9 and TRBJ2-1, with no clear D. Germline values: CDR1 SGDLS, CDR2 YYNGEE. The CDR3 spans 15 residues. The ends were cut back, 3 bases at V and 4 bases at J, with 14 bases in the middle. This chain's CDR3 is CASSGSYPAYNEQFF. In nucleotides, the CDR3 is TGTGCCAGCAGCGGTAGTTACCCAGCGTACAATGAGCAGTTCTTC.